This TCR beta chain was sequenced for a study of response to subunit inactivated influenza vaccine. Only a few counts were recorded for this clonotype. Its antigen is as yet unknown. One entry per CDR3 protein results from TCRdb running MiXCR on the RT-PCR reads. The table has 700,000 to 900,000 distinct CDR3 sequences, about 20% seen once; the top ten hold around 9.6%. Study results and limitations: Few new T cells, the authors suggested, are recruited by each seasonal influenza vaccination.

The source is a man aged 45-60 years who received an inactivated influenza vaccine. Sequencing used PBMCs from blood, obtained about 5 days after vaccination.

The CDR3 protein is CSARDTMNTEAFF. The CDR3 DNA reads as TGCAGTGCTCGGGACACCATGAACACTGAAGCTTTCTTT. The chain carries TRBV20-1 and TRBJ1-1; tentative D call: TRBD1 (6 bases). Per germline, CDR1 DFQATT and CDR2 SNEGSKA (reference sequence). The CDR3 is 13 residues long. With 5 bases removed from V and 0 bases from J, the gap between germline ends came to 10 bases.